Below are 10 T cell receptor beta chains sequenced from a single sample in a study of T cell responses to AZD1222 COVID-19 vaccine. The assay was immunoSEQ multiplex PCR, and TCRdb's table has in-frame clones only and misses some. This sample has roughly 75,000 clones, with 80% to 90% found just once. The material sequenced was peripheral blood, taken 28 days after the second AZD1222 dose. These receptors all stem from an adult who received the AZD1222 COVID-19 vaccine.

With respect to this clone: A read error may account for a junction end that differs from germline. Other DNA sequences from this sample encode an identical CDR3 as well. The chain employs TRBV29-1 and TRBJ1-1; the D is unclear. Germline V lookup: CDR1 SQVTM, CDR2 ANQGSEA. This CDR3 comprises 12 residues. The CDR3: CSVGRTNTEAFF. CDR3 DNA sequence: TGCAGCGTTGGACGGACGAACACTGAGGCTTTCTTT.

The J gene is TRBJ1-3, the V gene TRBV3-1 (or the pseudogene TRBV3-2); possibly TRBD1 for D (5 bases). V lost 1 base and J lost 6, with 10 bases in between. Per germline, CDR1 LGHDT and CDR2 YNNKEL (reference sequence). This CDR3 spans 14 amino acids. CDR3 bases: TGTGCCAGCAGCCAAGCAGGGTACGAAAACACCATATATTTT. This translates into CASSQAGYENTIYF.

The chain is built from TRBV29-1 and TRBJ1-2; weak D call: TRBD1 (5 bases). Germline V gene lookup returns CDR1 SQVTM and CDR2 ANQGSEA. The ends were cut back, 7 bases at V and 8 bases at J, with 20 bases in the middle. There are 13 residues in the CDR3. CDR3 amino acids: CSAEGVRAAGYTF. The CDR3, as DNA: TGCAGCGCCGAAGGGGTCAGGGCTGCCGGCTACACCTTC. The full variable domain, rest sourced from reference TRBV29-1 and TRBJ1-2, is SAVISQKPSRDICQRGTSLTIQCQVDSQVTMMFWYRQQPGQSLTLIATANQGSEATYESGFVIDKFPISRPNLTFSTLTVSNMSPEDSSIYLCSAEGVRAAGYTFGSGTRLTVV.

The sample holds one count of this clone. This chain connects TRBV7-9 to TRBJ2-2, with D possibly being TRBD2 (6 bases). Germline CDR1 reads SEHNR; CDR2 reads FQNEAQ (reference sequence). The V end was cut by 8 bases, the J end by 4 bases, with 14 bases between. This CDR3 has 14 residues. In nucleotides, the CDR3 is TGTGCCAGCCGCCTTGGCGGGGCCACCGGGGAGCTGTTTTTT. Translating it yields CASRLGGATGELFF.

The rearrangement joins TRBV28 to TRBJ1-2; D is undetermined. The CDR3 has 17 amino acids. In germline, CDR1 is MDHEN, CDR2 SYDVKM. V gave up 2 bases and J gave up 4 bases, with 20 bases separating them. The CDR3 DNA reads TGTGCCAGCAGTTTACCCGGGGTGGACGAGGGTCTCTATGGCTACACCTTC. The encoded protein is CASSLPGVDEGLYGYTF.

The chain uses TRBV7-2 and TRBJ1-3; the D gene is possibly TRBD1 (6 bases). The length of the CDR3 is 17 residues. Per the germline V gene, CDR1 is SGHTA and CDR2 is FQGNSA. Trimming cost V 5 bases and J 1 base, with 18 bases left between them. As DNA, the CDR3 is TGTGCCAGCAGCCAGGGGCAGGGATCGGGATCTGGAAACACCATATATTTT. Translated: CASSQGQGSGSGNTIYF.

The chain couples TRBV10-3 to TRBJ1-1; D is perhaps TRBD1 (5 bases). CDR1 and CDR2 (germline): ENHRY, SYGVKD. The V gene lost 10 bases and the J gene lost 3 bases, with 12 bases spanning the gap. This CDR3 is built from 12 residues. CDR3 coding DNA: TGTGCCACCTTGGGGGAGGACACTGAAGCTTTCTTT. As protein: CATLGEDTEAFF.

This clone was seen a single time. V usage is TRBV19 and J usage is TRBJ2-6; tentative D call: TRBD1 (5 bases). Germline V lookup: CDR1 LNHDA, CDR2 SQIVND (reference sequence). The CDR3 totals 16 residues. Trimming took off 5 bases at V and 0 bases at J, with 11 bases between the two ends. This CDR3 reads CASSLQVFSGANVLTF. The CDR3, as DNA: TGTGCCAGTAGTCTACAGGTTTTCTCTGGGGCCAACGTCCTGACTTTC.

The genes are TRBV30 and TRBJ1-1; D is unclear. Germline V CDR1 and CDR2: GTSNPN, SVGIG (reference sequence). The CDR3 contains 17 residues. V shed 2 bases and J shed 0 bases, with 19 bases lying between them. As DNA, the CDR3 is TGTGCCTGGAGTCTTTCGCCGGACGTTTACATGAACACTGAAGCTTTCTTT. It encodes CAWSLSPDVYMNTEAFF.

The V and J genes are TRBV6-2 or TRBV6-3 and TRBJ2-7; 9 bases are shared with TRBD1. This CDR3 is 13 amino acids long. Trimming at V came to 4 bases and at J to 7 bases, leaving 5 bases not matched to a gene. Per germline, CDR1 MNHEY and CDR2 SVGEGT. The CDR3 nucleotides read TGTGCCAGCAGTTGGGGACAGGGCGGGGAGCAGTACTTC. Amino acids: CASSWGQGGEQYF.